This T cell receptor (beta chain) was found in a study of Tregs in tolerant kidney transplant recipients. Study context: CD4+CD25+CD127- cells came from approximately three-day belatacept mixed lymphocyte reactions, some with approximately five-day graft donor restimulation. Antibodies separated recipient from donor cells. General observations from the study: Few patients were studied, so findings need validation in larger groups. This study did not directly address biological reproducibility.

Turning to this clone: Antigen specificity is unknown.

The repertoire was sequenced with immunoSEQ multiplex PCR; TCRdb's copy has only in-frame clones and lacks some. The sample carries some 20,000 clones, approximately 65% recorded once. Sequencing used Tregs from blood cultured with allogeneic cells. This receptor was obtained from a human donor in good health.

The chain's CDR3 is CASSDPRSTAAAFF. In DNA form, the CDR3 reads TGCGCCAGCAGTGACCCCCGCTCGACCGCGGCGGCTTTCTTC. The chain uses TRBV10-1 and TRBJ2-1; D not resolved. Trimming shortened V by 3 bases and J by 16 bases, and 22 bases separated the two germline ends. Germline CDR1 and CDR2: WNHNN and SYGVQD (reference sequence). The CDR3 has 14 residues.